Below are 31 T cell receptor beta chains sequenced from a single sample in a study of blood T cell repertoires in COVID-19. The protocol was immunoSEQ multiplex PCR, while the TCRdb copy is restricted to in-frame clones and leaves out a portion. The table shows approximately 230,000 clones, with 88% occurring only once. Sample: PBMCs or T cells enriched from blood (not recorded which). All receptors come from a woman aged 50 to 60 with acute COVID-19.

V and J are TRBV24-1 and TRBJ2-1, with D possibly TRBD2 on 6 matching bases. Germline V CDR1 and CDR2: KGHDR, SFDVKD. V lost 9 bases to trimming and J lost 4 bases, with 12 bases between them. The CDR3 covers 13 residues. CDR3 in amino acids: CATGHRGYNEQFF. The CDR3 nucleotides read TGTGCCACCGGCCATCGGGGGTACAATGAGCAGTTCTTC.

This sequence joins TRBV6-2 or TRBV6-3 and TRBJ2-5; TRBD2 aligns across 11 bases. The CDR3 extends over 15 amino acids. Germline V CDR1 and CDR2: MNHEY, SVGEGT. Trimming cost V 4 bases and J 3 bases; bases outside gene matches: 4. Here the CDR3 DNA reads TGTGCCAGCAGTTCATTGGGACTAGCGGAAGAGACCCAGTACTTC. Translated: CASSSLGLAEETQYF.

This clone has just one count. The CDR3 sequence is CASGPLTISYEQYF. The CDR3 region has the DNA TGTGCCAGCGGACCTTTGACTATCTCCTACGAGCAGTACTTC. The J gene is TRBJ2-7, the V gene TRBV2; possible D gene TRBD2, 5 bases. The CDR3 sequence is 14 residues long. The germline CDR1 and CDR2 sequences are SNHLY and FYNNEI. V shed 8 bases and J shed 0 bases, with 14 bases lying between them.

This rearrangement joins TRBV5-1 to TRBJ1-1, with D possibly matching TRBD1 (6 bases). Trimming removed 4 bases at V and 0 bases at J, with 13 bases between. Germline V gene lookup returns CDR1 SGHRS and CDR2 YFSETQ. The CDR3 has 15 amino acids. This CDR3 reads CASSRRTEMNTEAFF. In nucleotides, the CDR3 is TGCGCCAGCAGCCGTCGGACAGAAATGAACACTGAAGCTTTCTTT.

V and J are TRBV5-8 and TRBJ1-5; D is unresolved. Trimming shortened V by 0 bases and J by 6 bases, and 13 bases separated the two germline ends. The CDR3 extends over 15 amino acids. Germline-derived CDR1 and CDR2 are SGHTS and YDEGEE. CDR3 residues: CASSLGSGGFQPQHF. For the CDR3, the DNA is TGTGCCAGCAGCTTGGGGTCCGGCGGTTTTCAGCCCCAGCATTTT.

This chain joins TRBV6-5 and TRBJ2-2, with 7 bases identical to TRBD2. The germline V gene has CDR1 MNHEY and CDR2 SVGAGI. Losses at the gene ends were 1 base for V and 8 bases for J; bases not matched to a gene: 7. The CDR3 covers 15 residues. The CDR3 here is CASSYWPSGPGELFF. CDR3 DNA sequence: TGTGCCAGCAGTTACTGGCCTAGCGGTCCGGGGGAGCTGTTTTTT.

V is TRBV6-2 or TRBV6-3 and J is TRBJ2-7; 10 nucleotides match TRBD2. CDR3 size: 15 residues. Trimming removed 2 bases from V and 3 bases from J; junction bases left unmatched: 4. Germline assignment: CDR1 MNHEY and CDR2 SVGEGT. CDR3 region: CASSYESGRVYEQYF. The CDR3 DNA reads TGTGCCAGCAGTTACGAGAGCGGGAGGGTCTACGAGCAGTACTTC.

The CDR3 sequence is CATSRDNIMTSGLSYEQYF. In DNA, the CDR3 is TGTGCCACCAGCAGAGATAATATCATGACTAGCGGTCTGTCCTACGAGCAGTACTTC. The chain carries TRBV15 and TRBJ2-7; TRBD2 agrees at 9 bases. Germline trimming cut 0 bases from V and 1 base from J; bases unmatched to any gene: 13. Looked up from germline, CDR1 is LNHNV and CDR2 is YYDKDF (reference sequence). The CDR3 extends over 19 amino acids.

This chain connects TRBV30 to TRBJ2-6; 7 bases align to TRBD1. Germline CDR1 is GTSNPN and CDR2 is SVGIG (reference sequence). The junction had 22 bases not matched to a gene; V was cut back by 5 bases and J by 0 bases. The CDR3 totals 21 residues. The CDR3 is CAWSPRGIQGTTGSGANVLTF. In nucleotides, the CDR3 is TGTGCCTGGTCCCCAAGGGGCATACAGGGGACAACTGGCTCTGGGGCCAACGTCCTGACTTTC. Combining the CDR3 with reference TRBV30 and TRBJ2-6 gives the whole variable domain SQTIHQWPATLVQPVGSPLSLECTVEGTSNPNLYWYRQAAGRGLQLLFYSVGIGQISSEVPQNLSASRPQDRQFILSSKKLLLSDSGFYLCAWSPRGIQGTTGSGANVLTFGAGSRLTVL.

The chain couples TRBV7-2 to TRBJ2-7, with 9 bases identical to TRBD2. Per germline, CDR1 SGHTA and CDR2 FQGNSA. V gave up 1 base and J gave up 2 bases; unmatched junction bases: 0. The length of the CDR3 is 14 residues. For the CDR3, the DNA is TGTGCCAGCAGCTTAGGCGGGAGGGCCTACGAGCAGTACTTC. It codes for CASSLGGRAYEQYF.

The chain links TRBV19 to TRBJ1-2; 9 bases fit TRBD1. Germline V gene sequence: CDR1 LNHDA, CDR2 SQIVND (reference sequence). J lost 4 bases, V lost 6 bases, and 3 bases had no gene match. The length of the CDR3 is 13 residues. The CDR3 nucleotides read TGTGCCAGTAGGGGACAGGGAACCTATGGCTACACCTTC. Its protein is CASRGQGTYGYTF.

The V and J genes are TRBV6-5 and TRBJ2-7; 8 nucleotides agree with TRBD1. The CDR3 totals 15 residues. Germline CDR1 reads MNHEY; CDR2 reads SVGAGI. Unmatched junction bases numbered 7, after V lost 0 bases and J lost 6 bases. The CDR3 protein is CASSYSNPGGAEQYF. CDR3 nucleotide sequence: TGTGCCAGCAGTTACTCGAACCCAGGGGGCGCCGAGCAGTACTTC.

The rearrangement uses TRBV5-1 and TRBJ2-3; the match to TRBD1 covers 8 bases. Germline V gene lookup returns CDR1 SGHRS and CDR2 YFSETQ. CDR3 length: 14 residues. V shed 3 bases and J 1 base; nucleotides not matched to a gene: 1. The CDR3 coding sequence is TGCGCCAGCAGCTCACAGGGGGGCACAGATACGCAGTATTTT. Amino acids: CASSSQGGTDTQYF.

The CDR3 DNA sequence: TGTGCCAGCAGCTTGAGGGGTGGCAATGAGCAGTTCTTC. This gives the protein CASSLRGGNEQFF. V and J are TRBV5-6 and TRBJ2-1; tentative D call: TRBD1 (5 bases). CDR1 is SGHDT and CDR2 is YYEEEE in the germline V gene. Trimming took 1 base from V and 6 from J, leaving 8 bases between them. This CDR3 has 13 residues.

V and J are TRBV12-3 or TRBV12-4 and TRBJ2-1; weak D call: TRBD1 (6 bases). This CDR3 region has 13 residues. V was shortened by 3 bases and J by 9 bases, with 12 bases between the two germline ends. CDR3 bases: TGTGCCAGCAGTTTCCCACAGGGTGGTGAGCAGTTCTTC. Protein product: CASSFPQGGEQFF.

The V call is TRBV27, the J call TRBJ2-7; 7 bases are a match to TRBD1. V gave up 8 bases and J gave up 0 bases; unmatched junction bases: 4. The germline V gene encodes CDR1 MNHEY and CDR2 SMNVEV (reference sequence). The CDR3 loop spans 13 amino acids. CDR3 in DNA: TGTGCCAGCCAGGACAGGACCTCCTACGAGCAGTACTTC. It translates to CASQDRTSYEQYF.

The V gene is TRBV4-2, the J gene TRBJ2-1; D uncertain. Germline V gene sequence: CDR1 LGHNA, CDR2 YNFKEQ. V was cut by 2 bases and J by 0 bases, with 8 bases left in between. The CDR3 spans 15 residues. CDR3 loop: CASSQTRSSYNEQFF. DNA of the CDR3: TGTGCCAGCAGCCAAACGCGTAGCTCCTACAATGAGCAGTTCTTC.

The rearrangement joins TRBV4-1 to TRBJ1-2, with 7 bases lining up with TRBD1. Germline V gene lookup returns CDR1 MGHRA and CDR2 YSYEKL. Losses at the gene ends were 3 bases for V and 0 bases for J; bases not matched to a gene: 7. The CDR3 has 16 residues. Here the CDR3 DNA reads TGCGCCAGCAGCCACCACTTCAGGGGGACTAACTATGGCTACACCTTC. Its protein is CASSHHFRGTNYGYTF.

Only one count was recorded for this clone. V and J are TRBV9 and TRBJ2-3, with TRBD1 as a possible D gene (5 bases). The CDR3 is 16 residues long. Trimming pared 0 bases from V and 11 bases from J, leaving 22 bases between. CDR1 and CDR2 from the germline V gene are SGDLS and YYNGEE. In nucleotides, the CDR3 is TGTGCCAGCAGCGTAGGAGACGCTTCCGTGACAGCGATGCAGTATTTT. As protein: CASSVGDASVTAMQYF.

The chain combines TRBV28 with TRBJ2-3, with D maybe TRBD1 (6 bases). There are 13 residues in the CDR3. The V gene's germline CDR1 is MDHEN and CDR2 SYDVKM. Trimming removed 1 base at V and 4 bases at J, with 6 bases between. Here the CDR3 reads CASSLYRADTQYF. CDR3 coding DNA: TGTGCCAGCAGTTTATACAGGGCAGATACGCAGTATTTT. Based on the CDR3 plus reference TRBV28 and TRBJ2-3, the full variable domain is DVKVTQSSRYLVKRTGEKVFLECVQDMDHENMFWYRQDPGLGLRLIYFSYDVKMKEKGDIPEGYSVSREKKERFSLILESASTNQTSMYLCASSLYRADTQYFGPGTRLTVL.

The V and J genes are TRBV24-1 and TRBJ2-7, with 9 bases that match TRBD1. The CDR3 has 16 amino acids. V lost 5 bases to trimming and J lost 3 bases; unmatched junction nucleotides: 10. The germline CDR1 and CDR2 sequences are KGHDR and SFDVKD. This chain's CDR3 is CATSGPGQGHFYEQYF. The CDR3 DNA reads TGTGCCACCAGTGGCCCGGGACAGGGCCATTTCTACGAGCAGTACTTC.

The chain couples TRBV7-9 to TRBJ1-4; D possibly corresponds to TRBD1 (5 bases). CDR1 SEHNR and CDR2 FQNEAQ come from the germline V gene (reference sequence). The CDR3 is 16 amino acids. V lost 0 bases and J 5 bases, leaving 13 bases between the germline ends. CDR3 sequence (DNA): TGTGCCAGCAGCTTAGCGCGGACACCGAGGAATGAAAAACTGTTTTTT. Protein sequence: CASSLARTPRNEKLFF.

The J gene is TRBJ1-5, the V gene TRBV19; TRBD1 is a possible D gene (6 bases). The length of the CDR3 is 14 residues. In germline, CDR1 is LNHDA, CDR2 SQIVND (reference sequence). Trimming pared 3 bases from V and 5 bases from J, leaving 11 bases between. The DNA for the CDR3 is TGTGCCAGTAGTATTACGGACAGCTATCAGCCCCAGCATTTT. This translates into CASSITDSYQPQHF.

This chain connects TRBV3-1 (or the pseudogene TRBV3-2) to TRBJ2-1; D may be TRBD2 (6 bases). The CDR3 is 16 amino acids. Germline V lookup: CDR1 LGHDT, CDR2 YNNKEL (reference sequence). V was clipped by 5 bases and J by 0 bases, with 14 bases between them. The CDR3 DNA reads as TGTGCCAGCAGCAAGAATAGCGGAAGCTCCTACAATGAGCAGTTCTTC. This sequence encodes CASSKNSGSSYNEQFF.

V and J are TRBV7-3 and TRBJ2-3; a possible D gene is TRBD2 (6 bases). V lost 8 bases and J 0 bases, leaving 12 bases between the germline ends. The CDR3 loop spans 14 amino acids. Germline loops: CDR1 SGHTA, CDR2 FQGTGA. CDR3 amino acids: CASGFRESTDTQYF. The CDR3 region has the DNA TGTGCCAGCGGATTCCGGGAGAGCACAGATACGCAGTATTTT.

The CDR3 coding sequence is TGTGCCAGCACCCCCAGGGTGGGGGCTGGCTACAATGAGCAGTTCTTC. Its translation is CASTPRVGAGYNEQFF. The chain uses TRBV7-3 and TRBJ2-1; D might be TRBD1 (6 bases). The CDR3 has 16 residues. V dropped 7 bases and J dropped 3 bases, with 19 bases sitting between them. Germline V gene data show CDR1 as SGHTA and CDR2 as FQGTGA.

This chain uses TRBV27 with TRBJ1-4, with 7 positions matching TRBD1. V trimming: 8 bases; J trimming: 4 bases; junction bases outside the gene matches: 7. This CDR3 comprises 14 residues. Germline V gives CDR1 MNHEY, CDR2 SMNVEV (reference sequence). DNA of the CDR3: TGTGCCAGCGCCATAAGACAGGGTAATGAAAAACTGTTTTTT. It specifies CASAIRQGNEKLFF.

This rearrangement joins TRBV3-1 (or the pseudogene TRBV3-2) to TRBJ1-3; D not certain. Trimming took 0 bases from V and 3 from J, leaving 3 bases between them. Per the germline V gene, CDR1 is LGHDT and CDR2 is YNNKEL (reference sequence). CDR3 length: 13 amino acids. The CDR3, as DNA: TGTGCCAGCAGCCAAGATATTGGAAACACCATATATTTT. Protein: CASSQDIGNTIYF.

This clone has more than one count but fewer than ten. The chain joins TRBV7-9 to TRBJ2-6, with 9 bases identical to TRBD1. The CDR3 is 19 amino acids. V lost 0 bases and J lost 2; bases outside the gene matches: 8. Germline lookup yields CDR1 SEHNR and CDR2 FQNEAQ (reference sequence). The CDR3: CASSLAWGQGFAGANVLTF. The CDR3 coding sequence is TGTGCCAGCAGCTTAGCGTGGGGACAGGGATTCGCTGGGGCCAACGTCCTGACTTTC.

V gene TRBV7-2 combines with J gene TRBJ1-4, with 8 bases fitting TRBD1. CDR3 length: 15 residues. J was trimmed by 8 bases and V by 5 bases; bases with no gene match: 10. CDR1 is SGHTA, CDR2 FQGNSA, per germline. CDR3 coding DNA: TGTGCCAGCAGCGGTAGACAGGGGATGGGAGAAAAACTGTTTTTT. It is translated as CASSGRQGMGEKLFF.

The genes are TRBV6-5 and TRBJ2-1; D uncertain. Trimming took off 0 bases at V and 4 bases at J, with 4 bases between the two ends. The V gene's germline CDR1 is MNHEY and CDR2 SVGAGI. This CDR3 has 13 residues. DNA for the CDR3: TGTGCCAGCAGTTACTCCTCGTACAATGAGCAGTTCTTC. It yields the protein CASSYSSYNEQFF.